Listed here are 19 T cell receptor beta chains from one sample, sequenced in a study of CD8 T cells in Susac syndrome. Random hexamers were used to reverse transcribe an amount of about 0.45 to 1 ug RNA. TCRdb called the immunoSEQ multiplex PCR reads again in MiXCR, with one record for every CDR3 protein. The sample records 100,000 to 150,000 distinct CDR3 sequences, around 94% being singletons. Sequences were obtained from CD8+ T cells from PBMCs. The receptor set was obtained from a human donor with Susac syndrome.

This chain links TRBV7-3 with TRBJ1-4; possible D gene TRBD1, 5 bases. Trimming took off 6 bases at V and 5 bases at J, with 16 bases between the two ends. The CDR3 is 15 amino acids. CDR1 is SGHTA, CDR2 FQGTGA, per germline. The CDR3 region is CASSSPSGANEKLFF. CDR3 sequence (DNA): TGTGCCAGCAGTTCACCTTCCGGGGCGAATGAAAAACTGTTTTTT.

The V call is TRBV6-5, the J call TRBJ2-2; D is tentatively TRBD1 or TRBD2 (6 bases each). Germline CDR1 reads MNHEY; CDR2 reads SVGAGI. Trimming stripped 3 bases from V and 3 bases from J, with 11 bases between. The CDR3 covers 15 residues. The CDR3 coding sequence is TGTGCCAGCAGTTATCACAGGGAGGACACCGGGGAGCTGTTTTTT. It specifies CASSYHREDTGELFF.

V usage is TRBV9 and J usage is TRBJ1-1; perhaps TRBD1 as D (5 bases). There are 13 residues in the CDR3. V dropped 7 bases and J dropped 5 bases, with 15 bases sitting between them. Germline CDR1 SGDLS, CDR2 YYNGEE. CDR3 region: CASREAGGTEAFF. The CDR3, as DNA: TGTGCCAGCCGGGAGGCCGGGGGAACTGAAGCTTTCTTT.

The rearrangement links TRBV12-5 to TRBJ1-2; D is perhaps TRBD1 (5 bases). Germline-derived CDR1 and CDR2 are LGHNT and FRNRAP. V lost 6 bases, J lost 2 bases, and 10 bases lay in between. CDR3 length: 13 amino acids. This chain's CDR3 is CASGSTANYGYTF. Here the CDR3 DNA reads TGTGCTAGTGGGTCGACAGCCAACTATGGCTACACCTTC.

J is TRBJ2-3 and V is TRBV6-1; the match to TRBD2 covers 7 bases. Germline V lookup: CDR1 MNHNS, CDR2 SASEGT. The CDR3 has 18 residues. V lost 6 bases, J lost 0 bases, and 15 bases stayed unmatched. Here the CDR3 reads CASSPTNPAGISTDTQYF. As DNA, the CDR3 is TGTGCCAGCAGCCCAACAAACCCAGCGGGGATTAGCACAGATACGCAGTATTTT.

The chain recombines TRBV3-1 with TRBJ2-3; D is tentatively TRBD1 or TRBD2 (5 bases each). The V end was cut by 0 bases, the J end by 2 bases, with 12 bases between. This CDR3 contains 16 residues. CDR1 and CDR2 from the germline V gene are LGHDT and YNNKEL (reference sequence). The CDR3 nucleotides read TGTGCCAGCAGCCAAGAGGGGACGACGTACACAGATACGCAGTATTTT. Translated: CASSQEGTTYTDTQYF.

V is TRBV18 and J is TRBJ2-4, with unresolved D. The CDR3 loop spans 18 amino acids. Trimming removed 0 bases at V and 0 bases at J, with 15 bases between. The germline CDR1 and CDR2 sequences are KGHSH and LQKENI. CDR3 nucleotide sequence: TGTGCCAGCTCACCACCGGTGTGGATCACCCCAGCCAAAAACATTCAGTACTTC. Its translation is CASSPPVWITPAKNIQYF.

The J gene is TRBJ1-2, the V gene TRBV6-5; no clear D gene. V lost 1 base and J lost 4, with 7 bases in between. The CDR3 loop spans 13 amino acids. CDR1 is MNHEY and CDR2 is SVGAGI in the germline V gene. CDR3: CASSYWAVYGYTF. In DNA form, the CDR3 reads TGTGCCAGCAGTTACTGGGCAGTCTATGGCTACACCTTC.

The chain employs TRBV7-3 and TRBJ2-3; D is undetermined. The CDR3 is 13 residues long. Germline values: CDR1 SGHTA, CDR2 FQGTGA. Trimming stripped 5 bases from V and 6 bases from J, with 12 bases between. The CDR3 region has the DNA TGTGCCAGCAGCCCACCGACGACGGATACGCAGTATTTT. It encodes CASSPPTTDTQYF.

The chain couples TRBV27 to TRBJ2-5; the D is unclear. The germline gives CDR1 MNHEY, CDR2 SMNVEV (reference sequence). Between the trimmed V and J ends, which lost 0 bases and 1 base, there was a span of 12 bases. The CDR3 length is 16 residues. CDR3 residues: CASSLSPRTGQETQYF. The CDR3 region has the DNA TGTGCCAGCAGTTTATCCCCCAGGACGGGCCAAGAGACCCAGTACTTC.

The V call is TRBV4-1, the J call TRBJ1-5, with TRBD1 matching 8 bases. The germline V gene has CDR1 MGHRA and CDR2 YSYEKL. The CDR3 runs to 16 residues. The junction had 5 bases not matched to a gene; V was cut back by 1 base and J by 3 bases. The CDR3 coding sequence is TGCGCCAGCAGCCAAGGGGAGGACAGGGTCAATCAGCCCCAGCATTTT. Amino acids: CASSQGEDRVNQPQHF.

This clonotype appeared once. The chain employs TRBV20-1 and TRBJ2-7; D unclear. This CDR3 contains 11 residues. Germline assignment: CDR1 DFQATT and CDR2 SNEGSKA (reference sequence). The V gene lost 6 bases and the J gene lost 7 bases, with 13 bases spanning the gap. CDR3 region: CSARRGVEQYF. CDR3 in DNA: TGCAGTGCCAGACGAGGAGTAGAGCAGTACTTC.

The chain has TRBV3-1 and TRBJ2-2; 9 bases are shared with TRBD2. The junction had 3 bases not matched to a gene; V was cut back by 0 bases and J by 7 bases. Germline V gene lookup returns CDR1 LGHDT and CDR2 YNNKEL (reference sequence). This CDR3 is built from 15 residues. The CDR3 loop reads CASSQEELAGGELFF. For the CDR3, the DNA is TGTGCCAGCAGCCAAGAAGAACTAGCGGGCGGGGAGCTGTTTTTT.

This clonotype was detected once. J is TRBJ1-2 and V is TRBV4-3; the D is unclear. There are 18 residues in the CDR3. Germline CDR1 LGHNA, CDR2 YSLEER. Trimming cost V 2 bases and J 3 bases, with 22 bases left between them. As DNA, the CDR3 is TGCGCCAGCAGCCAAAAGGTTGGTTGGCCCATTGGGGACTATGGCTACACCTTC. Protein: CASSQKVGWPIGDYGYTF.

The rearrangement links TRBV2 to TRBJ2-5, with TRBD1 matching over 7 bases. V gave up 7 bases and J gave up 5 bases; unmatched junction bases: 7. Germline lookup yields CDR1 SNHLY and CDR2 FYNNEI. The CDR3 has 13 residues. This CDR3 reads CASTEDRVETQYF. The CDR3 DNA reads TGTGCCAGCACCGAAGACAGGGTCGAGACCCAGTACTTC.

The rearrangement joins TRBV6-4 to TRBJ2-2, with 7 positions matching TRBD2. This CDR3 contains 16 residues. V dropped 6 bases and J dropped 2; count of bases not matched to a gene: 9. In germline, CDR1 is MRHNA, CDR2 SNTAGT. The CDR3 spells CASSPTGEGNTGELFF. The DNA for the CDR3 is TGTGCCAGCAGCCCGACGGGGGAGGGCAACACCGGGGAGCTGTTTTTT.

This rearrangement joins TRBV18 to TRBJ2-7; the D gene is possibly TRBD2 (8 bases). Germline V gene lookup returns CDR1 KGHSH and CDR2 LQKENI. The CDR3 spans 22 residues. Trimming removed 4 bases from V and 3 bases from J, with 37 bases in between. Here the CDR3 DNA reads TGTGCCAGCTCACTCCGACAGGGCTCGGCCCGGGAGGACACTAGCGGATACTACGAGCAGTACTTC. It translates to CASSLRQGSAREDTSGYYEQYF.

The chain is built from TRBV13 and TRBJ1-2; 11 bases match TRBD1. With 2 bases clipped from V and 7 bases from J, the junction kept 6 bases outside the gene matches. Germline V gives CDR1 PRHDT, CDR2 FYEKMQ (reference sequence). This CDR3 is built from 15 residues. This chain's CDR3 is CASSLPGQGAGGYTF. The DNA for the CDR3 is TGTGCCAGCAGCTTACCCGGACAGGGGGCGGGTGGCTACACCTTC.

This clonotype has just one count. V gene TRBV7-9 combines with J gene TRBJ1-1, with a possible D match to TRBD1 (6 bases). The CDR3 totals 15 residues. Germline values: CDR1 SEHNR, CDR2 FQNEAQ (reference sequence). Trimming left V 3 bases short and J 7 bases short, with 18 bases between. CDR3 region: CASSFPRAGENEAFF. The DNA of the CDR3 is TGTGCCAGCAGCTTCCCCCGCGCAGGGGAGAATGAAGCTTTCTTT. Using reference TRBV7-9 and TRBJ1-1 for the parts outside the CDR3, the full variable domain is DTGVSQNPRHKITKRGQNVTFRCDPISEHNRLYWYRQTLGQGPEFLTYFQNEAQLEKSRLLSDRFSAERPKGSFSTLEIQRTEQGDSAMYLCASSFPRAGENEAFFGQGTRLTVV.